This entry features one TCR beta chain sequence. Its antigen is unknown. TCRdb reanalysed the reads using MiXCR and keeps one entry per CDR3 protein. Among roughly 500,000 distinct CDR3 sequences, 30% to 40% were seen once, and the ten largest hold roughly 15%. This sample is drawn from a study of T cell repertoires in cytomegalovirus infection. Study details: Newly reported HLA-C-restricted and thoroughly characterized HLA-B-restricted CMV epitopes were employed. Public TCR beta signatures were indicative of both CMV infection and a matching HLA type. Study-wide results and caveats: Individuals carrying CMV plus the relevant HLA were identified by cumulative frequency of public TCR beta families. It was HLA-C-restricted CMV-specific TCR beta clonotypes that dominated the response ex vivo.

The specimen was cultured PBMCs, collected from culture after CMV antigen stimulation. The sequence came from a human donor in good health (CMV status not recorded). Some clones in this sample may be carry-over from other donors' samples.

The CDR3 region is CASSPGQVREKLFF. CDR3 in DNA: TGTGCCAGCAGTCCCGGACAGGTCCGGGAAAAACTGTTTTTT. The chain employs TRBV28 and TRBJ1-4; 7 bases match TRBD1. This CDR3 contains 14 residues. V was clipped by 5 bases and J by 8 bases; unmatched bases: 8. Germline CDR1 reads MDHEN; CDR2 reads SYDVKM.